This T cell receptor beta chain is drawn from a study of blood T cell repertoires in COVID-19. The wider study: Sites in the United States, Italy and Spain provided acute and convalescent COVID-19 samples. Sources were T cells, B-cell-depleted T cells, or PBMCs; the material itself was cDNA or gDNA.

This clone was seen more than once but under ten times. Original handling: Cell counts per sample came from amplifying reference gene primers. Using immunoSEQ multiplex PCR, the repertoire was profiled, and TCRdb retains in-frame clones only, with some absent. V and J calls and clone size are given by that table; D and trimming were obtained from the DNA. The top ten hold 30% to 45% of the sample, which has tens of thousands of clones, 90% seen once. Trimming removed 8 bases from V and 2 bases from J; junction bases left unmatched: 8. The CDR3 contains 13 residues. CDR1 and CDR2 from the germline V gene are GTSNPN and SVGIG (reference sequence).

This receptor was identified in a man aged 60 to 69 with active or convalescent COVID-19. Sequencing was performed on peripheral blood. The chain is built from TRBV30 and TRBJ2-7; 8 bases are shared with TRBD1. CDR3 coding DNA: TGTGCCGTTTACCGGGACAGGCCCTACGAGCAGTACTTC. The encoded protein is CAVYRDRPYEQYF.